The T cell receptor (beta chain) under discussion was sequenced for a study of T cell changes during pregnancy in multiple sclerosis. The CDR3 covers 14 residues. V lost 2 bases to trimming and J lost 4 bases, with 12 bases between them. Germline V gene data show CDR1 as SGHRS and CDR2 as YFSETQ. Sequencing was performed with immunoSEQ multiplex PCR; in TCRdb, only in-frame clones are kept and a portion is missing. The table has some 40,000 clones, 94% seen once. The sample here was CD4+ T cells from peripheral blood mononuclear cells, taken in the second trimester of pregnancy. V and J are TRBV5-1 and TRBJ2-5; the D gene is possibly TRBD1 (6 bases). This sequence was found in a female donor with multiple sclerosis, enrolled in a pregnancy study. The CDR3, as DNA: TGCGCCAGCAGCTTACAGGGCGATCGAGAGACCCAGTACTTC. This sequence encodes CASSLQGDRETQYF.